These 9 T cell receptor beta chains were sequenced from one sample in a study of T-cell reconstitution after alpha-beta-depleted transplantation in children. Researchers prepared the TCRbeta library using unique molecular identifiers, the study reports. TCRdb reprocessed the PCR reads with MiXCR, giving one entry per CDR3 protein. The sample lists around 500,000 distinct CDR3 sequences; about 12% were seen once. The source material was PBMCs from the stem cell graft donor, sampled from the stem cell graft. The receptors derive from a human donor who donated a stem cell graft to a child with combined immunodeficiency.

This clonotype was detected only a few times. The V gene is TRBV4-3, the J gene TRBJ2-1, with D maybe TRBD2 (6 bases). V dropped 1 base and J dropped 5 bases, with 12 bases sitting between them. CDR3 size: 15 residues. From germline, CDR1 is LGHNA and CDR2 YSLEER. The CDR3 reads CASSQARGANNEQFF. DNA for the CDR3: TGCGCCAGCAGCCAAGCCCGCGGGGCCAACAATGAGCAGTTCTTC.

A few counts support this clonotype. The gene calls are TRBV24-1 and TRBJ2-1, with 10 bases identical to TRBD2. The J segment lost 6 bases and the V segment lost 7 bases, leaving 14 bases of the junction unmatched. This CDR3 region has 17 residues. From germline, CDR1 is KGHDR and CDR2 SFDVKD. The CDR3 spells CATSRVIGSGRANEQFF. For the CDR3, the DNA is TGTGCCACCAGCCGAGTAATCGGGAGCGGGAGGGCCAATGAGCAGTTCTTC.

The chain recombines TRBV20-1 with TRBJ2-7; TRBD2 matches 7 bases. V was clipped by 2 bases and J by 2 bases; unmatched bases: 3. CDR3 size: 13 residues. Germline CDR1 is DFQATT and CDR2 is SNEGSKA (reference sequence). The CDR3 sequence is CSARLADTYEQYF. The DNA for the CDR3 is TGCAGTGCTAGACTAGCGGATACCTACGAGCAGTACTTC.

This chain joins TRBV15 and TRBJ2-7; 9 bases agree with TRBD1. This CDR3 is 15 amino acids long. CDR1 and CDR2 from the germline V gene are LNHNV and YYDKDF (reference sequence). Germline trimming cut 5 bases from V and 2 bases from J; bases unmatched to any gene: 7. CDR3 region: CATSGSGQGTYEQYF. As DNA, the CDR3 is TGTGCCACCAGCGGATCGGGACAGGGAACCTACGAGCAGTACTTC.

V usage is TRBV6-5 and J usage is TRBJ2-1, with TRBD2 as a possible D gene (6 bases). The germline gives CDR1 MNHEY, CDR2 SVGAGI. This CDR3 contains 15 residues. V gave up 2 bases and J gave up 7 bases, with 15 bases separating them. The CDR3 nucleotides are TGTGCCAGCAGTTACATCGGGGGAGTAGGGAATGAGCAGTTCTTC. Its translation: CASSYIGGVGNEQFF.

The V call is TRBV7-2, the J call TRBJ2-7, with TRBD1 matching 12 bases. Germline-derived CDR1 and CDR2 are SGHTA and FQGNSA. The CDR3 contains 15 residues. J gave up 2 bases and V 4 bases, and 3 bases lay outside the gene matches. The CDR3 region has the DNA TGTGCCAGCAGCTCAAGGGACAGGGGGCCCTACGAGCAGTACTTC. As protein: CASSSRDRGPYEQYF. The full variable domain, in which reference TRBV7-2 and TRBJ2-7 provide the parts outside the CDR3, is GAGVSQSPSNKVTEKGKDVELRCDPISGHTALYWYRQSLGQGLEFLIYFQGNSAPDKSGLPSDRFSAERTGGSVSTLTIQRTQQEDSAVYLCASSSRDRGPYEQYFGPGTRLTVT.

The J gene is TRBJ2-3, the V gene TRBV7-9, with 7 bases aligning to TRBD1. With 5 bases clipped from V and 5 bases from J, the junction kept 10 bases outside the gene matches. Looked up from germline, CDR1 is SEHNR and CDR2 is FQNEAQ (reference sequence). This CDR3 region has 15 residues. The CDR3 DNA follows: TGTGCCAGCAGCAGCCTCGACAGGGTGGGAGATACGCAGTATTTT. Amino acids: CASSSLDRVGDTQYF.

This clonotype was observed a handful of times. V and J are TRBV12-3 or TRBV12-4 and TRBJ2-3; 10 bases match TRBD2. Trimming cost V 6 bases and J 2 bases; bases outside gene matches: 8. There are 16 residues in the CDR3. Here the CDR3 DNA reads TGTGCCAGCAGCCCCGAACTAGCGGGGTACACAGATACGCAGTATTTT. Translation: CASSPELAGYTDTQYF.

In this sample, this clonotype turned up a few times. This chain connects TRBV20-1 to TRBJ2-3; D is ambiguous. Trimming took off 1 base at V and 0 bases at J, with 11 bases between the two ends. This CDR3 region has 15 residues. CDR1 DFQATT and CDR2 SNEGSKA come from the germline V gene (reference sequence). This CDR3 is CSARAAVTSTDTQYF. The CDR3 bases are TGCAGTGCTAGAGCTGCCGTTACTAGCACAGATACGCAGTATTTT.